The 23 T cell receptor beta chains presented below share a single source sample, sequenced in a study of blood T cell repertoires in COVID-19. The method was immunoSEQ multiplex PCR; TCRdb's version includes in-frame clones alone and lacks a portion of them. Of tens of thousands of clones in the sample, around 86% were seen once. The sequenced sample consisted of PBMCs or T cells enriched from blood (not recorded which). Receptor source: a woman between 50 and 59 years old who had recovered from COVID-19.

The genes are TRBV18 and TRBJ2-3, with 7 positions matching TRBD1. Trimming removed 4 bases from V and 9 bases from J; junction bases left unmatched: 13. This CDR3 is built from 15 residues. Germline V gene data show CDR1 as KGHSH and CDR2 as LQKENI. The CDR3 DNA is TGTGCCAGCTCACGAGGACAGGCTCCCCCTTTGACGCAGTATTTT. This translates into CASSRGQAPPLTQYF.

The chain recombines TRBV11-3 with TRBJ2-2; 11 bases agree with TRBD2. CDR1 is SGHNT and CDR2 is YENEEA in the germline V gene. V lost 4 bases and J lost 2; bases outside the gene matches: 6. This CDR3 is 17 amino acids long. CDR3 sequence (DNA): TGTGCCAGCAGCTCCAATAGCGGGAGGGCCAACACCGGGGAGCTGTTTTTT. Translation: CASSSNSGRANTGELFF. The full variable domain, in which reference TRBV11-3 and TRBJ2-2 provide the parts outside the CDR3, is EAGVVQSPRYKIIEKKQPVAFWCNPISGHNTLYWYLQNLGQGPELLIRYENEEAVDDSQLPKDRFSAERLKGVDSTLKIQPAELGDSAVYLCASSSNSGRANTGELFFGEGSRLTVL.

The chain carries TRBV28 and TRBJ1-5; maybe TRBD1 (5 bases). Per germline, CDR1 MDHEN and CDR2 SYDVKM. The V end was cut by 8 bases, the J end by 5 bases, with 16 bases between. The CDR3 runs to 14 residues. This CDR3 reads CASHFQGPDQPQHF. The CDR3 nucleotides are TGTGCCAGCCATTTCCAGGGTCCAGATCAGCCCCAGCATTTT.

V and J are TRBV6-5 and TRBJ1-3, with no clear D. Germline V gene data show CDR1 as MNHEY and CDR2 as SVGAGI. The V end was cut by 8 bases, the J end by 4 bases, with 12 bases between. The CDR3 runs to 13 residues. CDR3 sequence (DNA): TGTGCCAGCTCCGGAGTCTCCGGAAACACCATATATTTT. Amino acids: CASSGVSGNTIYF.

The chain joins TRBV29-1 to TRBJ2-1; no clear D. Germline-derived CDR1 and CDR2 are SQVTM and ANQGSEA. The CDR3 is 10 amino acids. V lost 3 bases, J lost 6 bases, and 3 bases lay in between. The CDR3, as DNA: TGCAGCGTTGACTCCAATGAGCAGTTCTTC. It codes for CSVDSNEQFF.

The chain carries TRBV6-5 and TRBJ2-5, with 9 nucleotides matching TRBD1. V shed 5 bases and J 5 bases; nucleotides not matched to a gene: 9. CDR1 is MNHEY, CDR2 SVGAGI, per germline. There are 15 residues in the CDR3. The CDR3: CASSTGQGQVETQYF. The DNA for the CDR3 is TGTGCCAGCAGTACTGGACAGGGGCAGGTGGAGACCCAGTACTTC.

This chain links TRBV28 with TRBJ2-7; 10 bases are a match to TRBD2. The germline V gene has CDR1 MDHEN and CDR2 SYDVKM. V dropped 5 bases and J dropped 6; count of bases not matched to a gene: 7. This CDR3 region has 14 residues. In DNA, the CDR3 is TGTGCCAGCAGTCGGACTAGCGGACGTTTCGAGCAGTACTTC. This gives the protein CASSRTSGRFEQYF.

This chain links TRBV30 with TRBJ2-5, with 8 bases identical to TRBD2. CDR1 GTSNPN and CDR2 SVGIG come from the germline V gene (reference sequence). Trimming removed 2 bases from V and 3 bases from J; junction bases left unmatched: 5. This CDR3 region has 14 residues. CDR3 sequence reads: CAWSIGGAEETQYF. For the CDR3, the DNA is TGTGCCTGGAGTATCGGGGGGGCAGAAGAGACCCAGTACTTC.

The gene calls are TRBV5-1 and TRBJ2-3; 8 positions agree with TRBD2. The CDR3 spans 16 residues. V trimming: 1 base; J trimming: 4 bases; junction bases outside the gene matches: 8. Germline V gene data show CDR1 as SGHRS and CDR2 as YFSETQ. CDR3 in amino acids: CASSLRERGLPDTQYF. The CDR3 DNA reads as TGCGCCAGCAGCTTGAGGGAGCGGGGGCTCCCAGATACGCAGTATTTT.

CDR3 protein: CASSGTTIHEQFF. Written as DNA, the CDR3 is TGTGCCAGCAGCGGTACTACGATCCATGAGCAGTTCTTC. The chain carries TRBV9 and TRBJ2-1; no firm D call. The ends were cut back, 3 bases at V and 8 bases at J, with 12 bases in the middle. This CDR3 contains 13 residues. The germline gives CDR1 SGDLS, CDR2 YYNGEE.

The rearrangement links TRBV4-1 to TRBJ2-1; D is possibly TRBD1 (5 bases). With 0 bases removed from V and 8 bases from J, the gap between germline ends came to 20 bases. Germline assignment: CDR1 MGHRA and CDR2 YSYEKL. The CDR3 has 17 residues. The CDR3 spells CASSQDKAQGTTDEQFF. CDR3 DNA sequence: TGCGCCAGCAGCCAAGACAAGGCCCAGGGTACTACCGATGAGCAGTTCTTC.

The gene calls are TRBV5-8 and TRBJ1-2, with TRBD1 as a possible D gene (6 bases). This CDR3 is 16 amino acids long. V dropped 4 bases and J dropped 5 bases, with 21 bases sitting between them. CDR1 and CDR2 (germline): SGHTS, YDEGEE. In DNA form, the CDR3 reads TGTGCCAGCAGCCCCCGTCCCCAGGGGTTACCGTATGGCTACACCTTC. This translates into CASSPRPQGLPYGYTF.

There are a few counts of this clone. As DNA, the CDR3 is TGTGCCAGCAGCACAGGGGGGCAGGGTAATGGCTACACCTTC. Translation: CASSTGGQGNGYTF. The chain joins TRBV7-9 to TRBJ1-2; 8 bases are shared with TRBD1. Per the germline V gene, CDR1 is SEHNR and CDR2 is FQNEAQ (reference sequence). CDR3 length equals 14 residues. Trimming removed 5 bases from V and 6 bases from J; junction bases left unmatched: 8.

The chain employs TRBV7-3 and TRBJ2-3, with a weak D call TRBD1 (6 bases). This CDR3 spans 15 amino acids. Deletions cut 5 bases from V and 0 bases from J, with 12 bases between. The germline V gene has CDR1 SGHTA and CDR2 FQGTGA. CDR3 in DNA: TGTGCCAGCAGCCCGGGACACACTAGCACAGATACGCAGTATTTT. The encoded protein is CASSPGHTSTDTQYF.

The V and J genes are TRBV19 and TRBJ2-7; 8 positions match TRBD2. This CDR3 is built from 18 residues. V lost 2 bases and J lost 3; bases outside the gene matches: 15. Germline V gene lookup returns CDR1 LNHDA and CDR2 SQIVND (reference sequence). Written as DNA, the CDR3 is TGTGCCAGTAGTATACCCCCAGGTCGCAGCGGGGGACGCTACGAGCAGTACTTC. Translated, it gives CASSIPPGRSGGRYEQYF.

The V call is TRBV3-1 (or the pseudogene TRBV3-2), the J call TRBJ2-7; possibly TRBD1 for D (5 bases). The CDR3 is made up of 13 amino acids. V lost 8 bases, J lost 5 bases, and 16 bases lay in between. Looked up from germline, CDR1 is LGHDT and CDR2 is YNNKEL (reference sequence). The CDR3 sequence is CASGMQGLDEQYF. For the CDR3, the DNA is TGTGCCAGCGGGATGCAGGGTCTAGACGAGCAGTACTTC.

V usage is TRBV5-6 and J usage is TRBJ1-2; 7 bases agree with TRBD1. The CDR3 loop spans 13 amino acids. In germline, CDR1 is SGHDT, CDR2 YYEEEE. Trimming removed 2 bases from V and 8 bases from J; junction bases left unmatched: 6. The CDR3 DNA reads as TGTGCCAGCAGCTTTAGGGGGCCTGGGGGCTACACCTTC. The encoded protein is CASSFRGPGGYTF.

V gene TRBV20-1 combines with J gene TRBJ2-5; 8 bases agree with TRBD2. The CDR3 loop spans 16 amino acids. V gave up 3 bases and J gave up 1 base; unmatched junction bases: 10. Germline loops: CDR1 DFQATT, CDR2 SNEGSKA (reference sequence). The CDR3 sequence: CSASRLAGPVQETQYF. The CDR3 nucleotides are TGCAGTGCTAGTAGGCTAGCGGGCCCAGTCCAAGAGACCCAGTACTTC.

The CDR3 sequence is CASSLGAQGHEQYF. The DNA of the CDR3 is TGTGCCAGCAGCTTAGGCGCACAGGGGCACGAGCAGTACTTC. This chain links TRBV7-6 with TRBJ2-7, with 7 bases fitting TRBD1. This CDR3 contains 14 residues. Germline CDR1 reads SGHVS; CDR2 reads FNYEAQ. V lost 1 base, J lost 5 bases, and 5 bases stayed unmatched.

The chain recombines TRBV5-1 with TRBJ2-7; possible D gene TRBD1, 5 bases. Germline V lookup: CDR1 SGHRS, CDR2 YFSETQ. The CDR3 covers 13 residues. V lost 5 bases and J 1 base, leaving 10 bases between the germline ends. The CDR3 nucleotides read TGCGCCAGCAGATTTCAGGGTTCCTACGAGCAGTACTTC. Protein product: CASRFQGSYEQYF. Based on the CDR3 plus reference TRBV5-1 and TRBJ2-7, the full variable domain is KAGVTQTPRYLIKTRGQQVTLSCSPISGHRSVSWYQQTPGQGLQFLFEYFSETQRNKGNFPGRFSGRQFSNSRSEMNVSTLELGDSALYLCASRFQGSYEQYFGPGTRLTVT.

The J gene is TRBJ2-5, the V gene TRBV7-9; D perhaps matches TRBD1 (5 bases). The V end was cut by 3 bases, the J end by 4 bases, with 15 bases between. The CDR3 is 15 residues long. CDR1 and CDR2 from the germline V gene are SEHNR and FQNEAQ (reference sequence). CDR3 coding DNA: TGTGCCAGCAGCTTCAGGGCAGGGCAAGGAGAGACCCAGTACTTC. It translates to CASSFRAGQGETQYF.

The chain's CDR3 is CASSLSGNEQFF. The CDR3 DNA follows: TGTGCCAGCAGCTTAAGCGGTAATGAGCAGTTCTTC. V gene TRBV7-2 combines with J gene TRBJ2-1, with a weak D call TRBD2 (5 bases). Germline CDR1 and CDR2: SGHTA and FQGNSA. CDR3 length equals 12 residues. Between the trimmed V and J ends, which lost 2 bases and 7 bases, there was a span of 6 bases. Together with reference TRBV7-2 and TRBJ2-1, the CDR3 gives the full variable domain: GAGVSQSPSNKVTEKGKDVELRCDPISGHTALYWYRQSLGQGLEFLIYFQGNSAPDKSGLPSDRFSAERTGGSVSTLTIQRTQQEDSAVYLCASSLSGNEQFFGPGTRLTVL.

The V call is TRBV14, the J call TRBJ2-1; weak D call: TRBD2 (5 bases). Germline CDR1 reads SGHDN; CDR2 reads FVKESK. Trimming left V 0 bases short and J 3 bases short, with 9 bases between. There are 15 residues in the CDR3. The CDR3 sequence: CASSQDGRIYNEQFF. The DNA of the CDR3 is TGTGCCAGCAGCCAAGATGGGAGAATCTACAATGAGCAGTTCTTC.